The present T cell receptor beta chain was sequenced within a study of control samples from healthy donors and cancer patients. This clone was counted between two and nine times. The germline V gene has CDR1 LNHDA and CDR2 SQIVND (reference sequence). The trim removed 4 bases at V and 11 bases at J, leaving 13 bases unmatched. The CDR3 runs 14 residues. Profiling relied on immunoSEQ multiplex PCR, and the TCRdb table lists in-frame clones only, not all of them. The sample records just over 90,000 clones, about 85% being singletons. The rearrangement uses TRBV19 and TRBJ1-1, with 7 bases lining up with TRBD1. This receptor was taken from a woman aged 50 to 60 in good health. Sequences were obtained from blood. The CDR3 region is CASSRNNRGVGAFF. The DNA of the CDR3 is TGTGCCAGTAGTAGAAATAACAGGGGAGTAGGCGCTTTCTTT.